This TCR beta chain was recovered during a study of CD8 T cells in Susac syndrome. The CDR3 runs to 15 residues. The V gene's germline CDR1 is MNHEY and CDR2 SVGAGI. V lost 0 bases and J 1 base, leaving 9 bases between the germline ends. Through negative isolation, CD4+ and CD8+ T cells were obtained, while TEMRA cells were enriched using FACS. The RNA input was about 0.5 to 1 ug, and it was reverse transcribed with random hexamers. Amplification of TCR beta CDR3 was carried out by immunoSEQ multiplex PCR, which covered 54 Vbeta and 13 Jbeta segments. One entry per CDR3 protein results from TCRdb running MiXCR on the immunoSEQ multiplex PCR reads. The sample holds some 200,000 distinct CDR3 sequences, 95% seen once.

The TCR originated in a human donor with multiple sclerosis. The sequencing sample was made of CD4+ T cells from PBMCs. This chain connects TRBV6-5 to TRBJ1-2; the D is unclear. CDR3 nucleotide sequence: TGTGCCAGCAGTTACTCCCAGGCTCTTAACTATGGCTACACCTTC. Its protein is CASSYSQALNYGYTF.